These 10 T cell receptor beta chains were sequenced from one sample in a study of blood T cell repertoires in COVID-19. Here immunoSEQ multiplex PCR was the method, and the copy in TCRdb shows in-frame clones only, minus some. In the table there are roughly 250,000 clones, over 80% of which are singletons. The sequencing sample was made of peripheral blood. These receptors originate from a woman aged 55 to 70 with active or convalescent COVID-19.

The chain is built from TRBV15 and TRBJ2-7, with no clear D. From germline, CDR1 is LNHNV and CDR2 YYDKDF (reference sequence). Between the trimmed V and J ends, which lost 1 base and 0 bases, there was a span of 7 bases. The CDR3 runs 14 residues. CDR3 sequence (DNA): TGTGCCACCAGCAGAGGAGGAAGCTCCTACGAGCAGTACTTC. Protein product: CATSRGGSSYEQYF.

This sequence joins TRBV5-6 and TRBJ2-7; TRBD2 matches at 10 bases. This CDR3 contains 14 residues. The junction had 4 bases not matched to a gene; V was cut back by 3 bases and J by 4 bases. CDR1 SGHDT and CDR2 YYEEEE come from the germline V gene. This CDR3 reads CASSSGTSAYEQYF. In nucleotides, the CDR3 is TGTGCCAGCAGCTCTGGGACTAGCGCTTACGAGCAGTACTTC. The full variable domain, rest sourced from reference TRBV5-6 and TRBJ2-7, is DAGVTQSPTHLIKTRGQQVTLRCSPKSGHDTVSWYQQALGQGPQFIFQYYEEEERQRGNFPDRFSGHQFPNYSSELNVNALLLGDSALYLCASSSGTSAYEQYFGPGTRLTVT.

The V call is TRBV19, the J call TRBJ2-2, with D tentatively TRBD1 (5 bases). The CDR3 is 15 amino acids. The V gene's germline CDR1 is LNHDA and CDR2 SQIVND (reference sequence). Between the trimmed V and J ends, which lost 2 bases and 3 bases, there was a span of 10 bases. In DNA form, the CDR3 reads TGTGCCAGTAGTATAAGGGTAGGGGACACCGGGGAGCTGTTTTTT. It yields the protein CASSIRVGDTGELFF. Supplemented by reference TRBV19 and TRBJ2-2, the full variable domain reads DGGITQSPKYLFRKEGQNVTLSCEQNLNHDAMYWYRQDPGQGLRLIYYSQIVNDFQKGDIAEGYSVSREKKESFPLTVTSAQKNPTAFYLCASSIRVGDTGELFFGEGSRLTVL.

The count of this clone is one. The rearrangement joins TRBV5-5 to TRBJ2-5; D unclear. CDR3 length: 14 amino acids. V lost 2 bases, J lost 2 bases, and 10 bases lay in between. The germline gives CDR1 SGHKS, CDR2 YYEKEE (reference sequence). CDR3 sequence: CASSFLSGQETQYF. CDR3 DNA: TGTGCCAGCAGCTTTCTGTCAGGACAAGAGACCCAGTACTTC.

The chain uses TRBV5-1 and TRBJ2-2, with a possible D match to TRBD1 (5 bases). Per germline, CDR1 SGHRS and CDR2 YFSETQ. This CDR3 has 16 amino acids. Trimming took 0 bases from V and 4 from J, leaving 13 bases between them. CDR3 sequence: CASSLGRVVTTGELFF. The CDR3 DNA is TGCGCCAGCAGCTTGGGCAGGGTTGTGACCACCGGGGAGCTGTTTTTT.

V usage is TRBV3-1 (or the pseudogene TRBV3-2) and J usage is TRBJ1-2; 8 bases fit TRBD1. This CDR3 has 13 residues. The V gene's germline CDR1 is LGHDT and CDR2 YNNKEL (reference sequence). With V trimmed by 3 bases and J by 5 bases, 2 bases remained unmatched. The CDR3 DNA sequence: TGTGCCAGCAGCCACCGGACAGGGTATGGCTACACCTTC. Translating gives CASSHRTGYGYTF.

V is TRBV6-5 and J is TRBJ1-1; possible D gene TRBD1, 5 bases. V lost 5 bases, J lost 3 bases, and 16 bases lay in between. Per the germline V gene, CDR1 is MNHEY and CDR2 is SVGAGI. This CDR3 has 15 amino acids. This chain's CDR3 is CASSPNRIKDTEAFF. The CDR3 bases are TGTGCCAGCAGTCCCAACAGGATCAAGGACACTGAAGCTTTCTTT.

This clone was found once. The gene calls are TRBV16 and TRBJ1-3, with unresolved D. This CDR3 is built from 15 residues. Germline V CDR1 and CDR2: KGHSY, FQNENV. Trimming took 5 bases from V and 2 from J, leaving 13 bases between them. The CDR3 sequence is CASSGSGRTGNTIYF. The CDR3 DNA is TGTGCCAGCAGCGGGAGTGGTCGAACTGGAAACACCATATATTTT.

The CDR3 spells CASAHPGTGPTEAFF. CDR3 nucleotide sequence: TGCGCCAGCGCACATCCCGGGACAGGTCCCACTGAAGCTTTCTTT. V gene TRBV10-1 combines with J gene TRBJ1-1; 8 positions match TRBD1. The CDR3 runs to 15 residues. V dropped 8 bases and J dropped 4; count of bases not matched to a gene: 12. Per the germline V gene, CDR1 is WNHNN and CDR2 is SYGVQD (reference sequence).

This clone was counted a single time. V gene TRBV12-3 or TRBV12-4 combines with J gene TRBJ2-1; TRBD2 agrees at 7 bases. The length of the CDR3 is 12 residues. V shed 5 bases, J shed 8 bases, and the junction held 3 bases outside the gene matches. The CDR3 is CASSGLVDEQFF. The CDR3 nucleotides read TGTGCCAGCAGTGGACTAGTGGATGAGCAGTTCTTC.